This T cell receptor beta chain was sequenced for a study of blood T cell repertoires in COVID-19. Overall study context: PBMCs, B-cell-depleted T cells, or T cells provided the cDNA or gDNA that made up the material.

The CDR3 covers 16 residues. Looked up from germline, CDR1 is LGHDT and CDR2 is YNNKEL (reference sequence). V lost 4 bases, J lost 0 bases, and 15 bases lay in between. Authors' analysis steps: Estimates of nucleated cell counts were drawn from the amplification of reference gene primers. The repertoire was sequenced with immunoSEQ multiplex PCR; TCRdb's copy has only in-frame clones and lacks some. V and J calls and clone size are given by that table; D and trimming were obtained from the DNA. Among under 200,000 clones listed, about nine tenths were seen once. This clonotype was obtained from a man in his fifties or sixties with acute or convalescent COVID-19. The gene calls are TRBV3-1 (or the pseudogene TRBV3-2) and TRBJ1-1; D possibly corresponds to TRBD1 (5 bases). Material for sequencing was peripheral blood. Here the CDR3 reads CASSPPWGGMNTEAFF. The CDR3 DNA reads as TGTGCCAGCAGCCCCCCTTGGGGGGGGATGAACACTGAAGCTTTCTTT.